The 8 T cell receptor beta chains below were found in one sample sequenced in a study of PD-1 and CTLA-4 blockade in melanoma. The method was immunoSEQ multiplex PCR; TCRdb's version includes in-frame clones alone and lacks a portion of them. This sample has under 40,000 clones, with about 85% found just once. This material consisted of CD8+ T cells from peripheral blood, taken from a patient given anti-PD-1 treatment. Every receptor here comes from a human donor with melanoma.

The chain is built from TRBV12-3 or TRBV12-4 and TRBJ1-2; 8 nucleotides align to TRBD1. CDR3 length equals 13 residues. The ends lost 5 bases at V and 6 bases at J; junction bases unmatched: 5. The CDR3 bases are TGTGCCAGCAGTATGGACAGGGTTAATGGCTACACCTTC. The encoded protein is CASSMDRVNGYTF.

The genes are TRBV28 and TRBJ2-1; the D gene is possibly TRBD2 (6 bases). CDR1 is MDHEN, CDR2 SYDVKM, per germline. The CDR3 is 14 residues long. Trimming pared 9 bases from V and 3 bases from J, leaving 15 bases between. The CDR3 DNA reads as TGTGCCAGTATACCGGAGGGCGACTACAATGAGCAGTTCTTC. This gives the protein CASIPEGDYNEQFF.

This CDR3 reads CASSTNARAGDNYGYTF. CDR3 DNA: TGCGCCAGCAGCACCAACGCAAGGGCAGGGGATAACTATGGCTACACCTTC. The chain recombines TRBV4-1 with TRBJ1-2; a possible D gene is TRBD1 (6 bases). The CDR3 is 17 residues long. In germline, CDR1 is MGHRA, CDR2 YSYEKL. Trimming stripped 5 bases from V and 1 base from J, with 20 bases between.

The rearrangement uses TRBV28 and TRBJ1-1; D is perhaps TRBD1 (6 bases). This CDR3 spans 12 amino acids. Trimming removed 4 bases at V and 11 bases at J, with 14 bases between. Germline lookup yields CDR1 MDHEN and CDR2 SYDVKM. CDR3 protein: CASSSGVPPAFF. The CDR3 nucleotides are TGTGCCAGCAGTTCAGGGGTTCCCCCGGCTTTCTTT.

Written as DNA, the CDR3 is TGCGCCAGCAGCCACCCGACAGGTTTCAATGAAAAACTGTTTTTT. Its translation: CASSHPTGFNEKLFF. The genes are TRBV4-1 and TRBJ1-4; tentative D call: TRBD1 (6 bases). The CDR3 contains 15 residues. V shed 3 bases and J shed 5 bases, with 13 bases lying between them. CDR1 MGHRA and CDR2 YSYEKL come from the germline V gene.

The CDR3 loop is CASSLYGDTQYF. The CDR3 DNA follows: TGTGCCAGCAGCCTCTATGGAGATACGCAGTATTTT. V and J are TRBV11-2 and TRBJ2-3; D gene ambiguous. The germline V gene has CDR1 SGHAT and CDR2 FQNNGV. The CDR3 totals 12 residues. The V end was cut by 5 bases, the J end by 5 bases, with 8 bases between.

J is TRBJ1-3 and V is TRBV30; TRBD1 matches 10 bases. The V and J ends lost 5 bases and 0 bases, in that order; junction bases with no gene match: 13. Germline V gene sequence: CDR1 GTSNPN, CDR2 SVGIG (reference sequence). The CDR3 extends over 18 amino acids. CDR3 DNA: TGTGCCTGGTACCCCCGCTGGGGACAGGGGCTCTCTGGAAACACCATATATTTT. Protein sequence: CAWYPRWGQGLSGNTIYF.

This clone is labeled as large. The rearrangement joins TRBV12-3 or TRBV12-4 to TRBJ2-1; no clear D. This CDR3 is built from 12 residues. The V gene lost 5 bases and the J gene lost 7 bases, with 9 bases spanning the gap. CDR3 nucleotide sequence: TGTGCCAGCAGTGGGGATGTGAATGAGCAGTTCTTC. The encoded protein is CASSGDVNEQFF.